This entry is about one T cell receptor beta chain. Its antigen is undetermined. Germline loops: CDR1 ENHRY, CDR2 SYGVKD. V was trimmed by 0 bases and J by 4 bases, leaving 18 bases between them. CDR3 length: 17 residues. This entry is derived from a study of cytomegalovirus exposure and HLA in healthy donors. Points from the study as a whole: Per a prior analysis, the majority of TCR beta V segments were productive roughly 87% or roughly 30% of the time.

It was with 60 Vbeta and 13 Jbeta primers that the PCR ran. Assay: immunoSEQ multiplex PCR; the TCRdb copy retains only in-frame clones and omits some. The sample includes more than 95,000 clones, around 80% of them seen just once. The TCR sequence derives from a man aged 30 to 45 in good health and CMV-seropositive. The chain joins TRBV10-3 to TRBJ1-1, with D possibly TRBD1 on 6 matching bases. Source material: PBMCs. CDR3 nucleotides: TGTGCCATCAGTGAGTCGGACAGACCCTGGGGTGGCACTGAAGCTTTCTTT. Translating it yields CAISESDRPWGGTEAFF.